This T cell receptor (beta chain) was sequenced during a study of CD8 T cells in Susac syndrome. The CDR3 totals 12 residues. Trimming shortened V by 4 bases and J by 4 bases, and 8 bases separated the two germline ends. Per germline, CDR1 SGHNT and CDR2 YYREEE (reference sequence). In its sample, this clonotype was seen a few times. An amount of RNA that ranged from about 0.45 to 1 ug was reverse transcribed with random hexamers. TCR beta CDR3 was amplified by immunoSEQ covering 54 Vbeta and 13 Jbeta. TCRdb itself ran the immunoSEQ multiplex PCR reads through MiXCR, one entry per CDR3 protein. This table holds approximately 75,000 distinct CDR3 sequences, 85% to 95% found once.

The TCR was taken from a human donor in good health. The specimen was CD8+ T cells from PBMCs. V gene TRBV5-4 combines with J gene TRBJ1-1; D call uncertain. CDR3 loop: CASSGESTEAFF. The CDR3 DNA reads as TGTGCCAGCAGCGGGGAGAGCACTGAAGCTTTCTTT.